Listed below are T cell receptor beta chains from one sample, sequenced in a study of regulatory T cells in long-lasting Graves disease. Via MiXCR, TCRdb re-called the multiplex PCR reads, giving one row per CDR3 protein. The sample has around 400,000 distinct CDR3 sequences; over 14% are singletons. The same sample was also studied in work on T cells in Graves' hyperthyroidism and ophthalmopathy.

The sample in question was peripheral blood mononuclear cells (PBMCs), obtained at new diagnosis, from a patient treated with antithyroid drugs. These TCRs come from a woman aged 40 to 50 with Graves disease. Both conserved end residues are trimmed from each CDR3. Rows may omit the clone size; those that give it use once, few, many or a size class.

clone_size,v_call,j_call,cdr3_aa
-,TRBV19,TRBJ1-2,ASSRGGGEGYGYT
few,TRBV29-1,TRBJ2-5,SALGGGETQY
many,TRBV2,TRBJ1-2,ASSSHRSFYGYT
many,TRBV12-3/TRBV12-4,TRBJ2-3,ASSLGLYNTQY
few,TRBV20-1,TRBJ2-7,SARSQAPAYEQY
many,TRBV24-1,TRBJ2-1,ATSDYNLPHNEQF
few,TRBV11-2,TRBJ2-4,ASSQGGDAPN
many,TRBV6-1,TRBJ2-3,ASSRLAGPREVNTDTQY
many,TRBV28,TRBJ2-2,ASSTLSTGELF
-,TRBV20-1,TRBJ2-7,TGTGTTYEQY
few,TRBV6-5,TRBJ2-1,ASSYSGGSVEQF
few,TRBV29-1,TRBJ2-1,SVEYRGQGQF
many,TRBV12-3/TRBV12-4,TRBJ1-5,ASSQGFDQPQH
many,TRBV2,TRBJ1-5,ASSGSFNQPQH
many,TRBV24-1,TRBJ2-3,ATRGQNTDTQY
many,TRBV7-9,TRBJ2-3,ASSSVPGDYTDTQY
-,TRBV5-1,TRBJ1-5,ASSLAGQKNQPQH
many,TRBV2,TRBJ2-1,ASTLGTGDYNEQF
-,TRBV4-2,TRBJ2-7,ASSQDSSAGFSYEQY
few,TRBV28,TRBJ2-7,ASSSFSGRFSYEQY
many,TRBV2,TRBJ2-7,ASREASYEQY
many,TRBV12-3/TRBV12-4,TRBJ2-7,ASSGSYGRVAYEQY
-,TRBV10-3,TRBJ2-1,AISDSPPPAPYHNEQF
many,TRBV6-2/TRBV6-3,TRBJ2-7,ASSYSSDEQY
-,TRBV14,TRBJ2-5,ASSPGLAGKAQY
-,TRBV27,TRBJ1-3,ASRRGVNSGNTIY
-,TRBV6-2/TRBV6-3,TRBJ2-3,ASSYTKLLAGGPMAQY
-,TRBV7-9,TRBJ2-2,ASDGLAGTGELF
many,TRBV9,TRBJ1-2,ASSDPGQGLPYGYT
many,TRBV7-8,TRBJ2-2,ASLPREGRTGELF
many,TRBV12-5,TRBJ2-1,ASGRTSGQYNEQF
many,TRBV20-1,TRBJ2-1,SASEDRDNEQF
-,TRBV4-1,TRBJ2-5,ASSPPREETQY
-,TRBV20-1,TRBJ1-5,SAHTGEGQPQH
many,TRBV7-9,TRBJ2-7,ASSLGSNYEQY
many,TRBV5-1,TRBJ2-2,ASSRQGIVKSGELF
many,TRBV20-1,TRBJ2-1,SASFGGLEGEQF
-,TRBV29-1,TRBJ1-2,SVLDGDYGYT
many,TRBV7-2,TRBJ1-1,ASSPQGSRSEAF
-,TRBV9,TRBJ1-2,ASAEGHLNYGYT